This TCR beta chain originates from a study of T-cell reconstitution after alpha-beta-depleted transplantation in children. Preparation of the TCRbeta library was carried out with unique molecular identifiers. In TCRdb, the PCR reads were re-called with MiXCR into one record per CDR3 protein. Altogether 300,000 or so distinct CDR3 sequences are present, 9.9% being singletons, with the ten largest covering roughly a tenth. This clonotype was counted a few times. This receptor was identified in a human donor who donated a stem cell graft to a child with SCID. The sequencing used PBMCs from the stem cell graft donor, collected from the stem cell graft.

The CDR3 nucleotides are TGCGCCAGCAGCTTGGGGTCTATCCCCTACAATGAGCAGTTCTTC. Translation gives CASSLGSIPYNEQFF. The V and J genes are TRBV5-1 and TRBJ2-1; D gene unclear. Trimming took 0 bases from V and 2 from J, leaving 9 bases between them. CDR1 is SGHRS and CDR2 is YFSETQ in the germline V gene. This CDR3 contains 15 residues. The variable domain in full, completed from reference TRBV5-1 and TRBJ2-1, reads KAGVTQTPRYLIKTRGQQVTLSCSPISGHRSVSWYQQTPGQGLQFLFEYFSETQRNKGNFPGRFSGRQFSNSRSEMNVSTLELGDSALYLCASSLGSIPYNEQFFGPGTRLTVL.